One sample yielded the 5 T cell receptor beta chains listed below, sequenced in a study of cytomegalovirus exposure and HLA in healthy donors. PCR was performed using 60 Vbeta and 13 Jbeta primers. Method: immunoSEQ multiplex PCR; TCRdb's copy keeps in-frame clones and lacks some. This table holds roughly 150,000 clones, more than 70% found once. The sequencing sample was made of PBMCs. These receptors originate from a man aged 35-49 years in good health and CMV-seronegative.

CDR3 coding DNA: TGCGCCAGCAGCCATTATAGCGGGGGGGCGGCCTACAATGAGCAGTTCTTC. Its protein is CASSHYSGGAAYNEQFF. J is TRBJ2-1 and V is TRBV4-3, with 11 positions matching TRBD2. The CDR3 is 17 residues long. Germline trimming cut 3 bases from V and 2 bases from J; bases unmatched to any gene: 6. The germline gives CDR1 LGHNA, CDR2 YSLEER.

The gene calls are TRBV2 and TRBJ2-3; the D gene is possibly TRBD2 (5 bases). V was pared by 6 bases and J by 1 base, with 14 bases between. The CDR3 has 15 amino acids. Germline V gene data show CDR1 as SNHLY and CDR2 as FYNNEI. The CDR3 DNA reads as TGTGCCAGCAGACCCACTAGTAGTGGCACAGATACGCAGTATTTT. As protein: CASRPTSSGTDTQYF.

The table lists this clone with a count of one. The CDR3 loop reads CASSVDWLAGREQFF. As DNA, the CDR3 is TGTGCCAGCAGCGTAGATTGGCTAGCGGGGAGAGAGCAGTTCTTC. The J gene is TRBJ2-1, the V gene TRBV9; the match to TRBD2 covers 9 bases. The CDR3 is made up of 15 amino acids. In germline, CDR1 is SGDLS, CDR2 YYNGEE. Losses at the gene ends were 0 bases for V and 10 bases for J; bases not matched to a gene: 8.

The chain carries TRBV2 and TRBJ2-3, with 13 bases lining up with TRBD2. CDR3 length: 17 amino acids. Germline lookup yields CDR1 SNHLY and CDR2 FYNNEI. J was trimmed by 3 bases and V by 3 bases; bases with no gene match: 6. The CDR3 loop reads CASSDQLAGGRTDTQYF. CDR3 coding DNA: TGTGCCAGCAGTGATCAACTAGCGGGGGGGCGGACAGATACGCAGTATTTT.

This chain uses TRBV27 with TRBJ2-4; D possibly corresponds to TRBD2 (7 bases). The germline gives CDR1 MNHEY, CDR2 SMNVEV (reference sequence). This CDR3 comprises 17 residues. Trimming pared 7 bases from V and 0 bases from J, leaving 19 bases between. This CDR3 reads CASNIWGGQLAKNIQYF. Here the CDR3 DNA reads TGTGCCAGCAACATTTGGGGGGGGCAGCTAGCCAAAAACATTCAGTACTTC.